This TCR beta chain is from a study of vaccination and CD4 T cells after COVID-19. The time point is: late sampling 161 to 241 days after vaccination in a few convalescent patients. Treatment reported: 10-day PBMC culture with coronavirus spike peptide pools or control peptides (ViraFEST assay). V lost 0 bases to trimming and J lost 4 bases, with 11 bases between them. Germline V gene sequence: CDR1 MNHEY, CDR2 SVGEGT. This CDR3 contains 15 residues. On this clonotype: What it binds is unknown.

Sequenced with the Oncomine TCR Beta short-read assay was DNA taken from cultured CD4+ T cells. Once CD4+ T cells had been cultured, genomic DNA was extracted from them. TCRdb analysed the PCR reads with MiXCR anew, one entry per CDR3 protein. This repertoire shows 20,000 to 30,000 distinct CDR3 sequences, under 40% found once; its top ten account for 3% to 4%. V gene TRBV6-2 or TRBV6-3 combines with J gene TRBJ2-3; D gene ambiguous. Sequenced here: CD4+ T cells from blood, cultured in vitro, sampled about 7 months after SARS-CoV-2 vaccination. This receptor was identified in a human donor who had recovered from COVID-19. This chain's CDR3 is CASSYSNVVADTQYF. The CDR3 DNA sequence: TGTGCCAGCAGTTACTCGAACGTAGTGGCAGATACGCAGTATTTT.